A single sample is the source of the 32 T cell receptor beta chains below, sequenced in a study of blood T cell repertoires in COVID-19. Method: immunoSEQ multiplex PCR; TCRdb's copy keeps in-frame clones and lacks some. The profile shows 250,000 to 350,000 clones, approximately 84% of them singletons. Sequenced sample: peripheral blood. The receptors derive from a human donor with COVID-19, enrolled during active disease. The donor label of this sample is uncertain.

The gene calls are TRBV3-1 (or the pseudogene TRBV3-2) and TRBJ1-2; TRBD1 matches 7 bases. Germline values: CDR1 LGHDT, CDR2 YNNKEL (reference sequence). This CDR3 is built from 16 residues. V was pared by 4 bases and J by 5 bases, with 13 bases of the junction left unmatched. The CDR3 region is CASSLKIGKGAYGYTF. CDR3 nucleotide sequence: TGTGCCAGCAGCCTAAAGATCGGTAAGGGGGCTTATGGCTACACCTTC.

This clone has at least ten counts. This chain uses TRBV19 with TRBJ1-2; tentative D call: TRBD1 (6 bases). The CDR3 length is 12 residues. Trimming took 5 bases from V and 5 from J, leaving 9 bases between them. Germline V CDR1 and CDR2: LNHDA, SQIVND (reference sequence). CDR3 protein: CASSLQGYGYTF. CDR3 in DNA: TGTGCCAGTAGTCTACAGGGTTATGGCTACACCTTC.

The V and J genes are TRBV10-3 and TRBJ1-5; the match to TRBD1 covers 7 bases. The CDR3 runs to 18 residues. Germline V gene data show CDR1 as ENHRY and CDR2 as SYGVKD. V was pared by 7 bases and J by 4 bases, with 19 bases of the junction left unmatched. The CDR3 bases are TGTGCCATCACCTCTCGGGGCTCTGACAGGGACCCTAATCAGCCCCAGCATTTT. Protein sequence: CAITSRGSDRDPNQPQHF.

The chain employs TRBV9 and TRBJ1-2, with TRBD1 matching 9 bases. After removal of 2 bases from V and 2 bases from J, the junction contained 7 bases not matched to a gene. Looked up from germline, CDR1 is SGDLS and CDR2 is YYNGEE. The CDR3 is 16 amino acids. CDR3 sequence (DNA): TGTGCCAGCAGCGTTCGGAACAGGGGGCGGAACTATGGCTACACCTTC. Its translation is CASSVRNRGRNYGYTF.

The chain links TRBV3-1 (or the pseudogene TRBV3-2) to TRBJ2-5; TRBD1 might be the D (5 bases). The CDR3 has 13 residues. Trimming stripped 4 bases from V and 2 bases from J, with 8 bases between. Germline V gene data show CDR1 as LGHDT and CDR2 as YNNKEL (reference sequence). The CDR3 reads CASSLTVQETQYF. The CDR3 nucleotides are TGTGCCAGCAGCCTGACAGTTCAAGAGACCCAGTACTTC.

V gene TRBV28 combines with J gene TRBJ1-5; D is ambiguous. The ends were cut back, 6 bases at V and 3 bases at J, with 9 bases in the middle. Germline CDR1 MDHEN, CDR2 SYDVKM. This CDR3 region has 13 residues. The CDR3 DNA follows: TGTGCCAGCAGCCCGGGGTTCAATCAGCCCCAGCATTTT. This codes for CASSPGFNQPQHF.

V usage is TRBV5-8 and J usage is TRBJ2-1; weak D call: TRBD2 (6 bases). The CDR3 totals 16 residues. Germline lookup yields CDR1 SGHTS and CDR2 YDEGEE. The germline V and J ends were trimmed by 4 bases and 0 bases, with 14 bases remaining between them. In DNA, the CDR3 is TGTGCCAGCAGCCAGGCGGGGAAGAGCTCCTACAATGAGCAGTTCTTC. Translation: CASSQAGKSSYNEQFF.

This chain joins TRBV27 and TRBJ1-1; TRBD1 is a possible D gene (5 bases). Per the germline V gene, CDR1 is MNHEY and CDR2 is SMNVEV (reference sequence). Between the trimmed V and J ends, which lost 0 bases and 5 bases, there was a span of 10 bases. This CDR3 comprises 14 residues. CDR3 bases: TGTGCCAGCAGTTTATCGCGGGGGACGACTGAAGCTTTCTTT. The encoded protein is CASSLSRGTTEAFF.

This clone was found once. This chain links TRBV2 with TRBJ1-1; maybe TRBD1 (6 bases). The CDR3 is 14 amino acids. Deletions cut 6 bases from V and 7 bases from J, with 18 bases between. Germline V gene sequence: CDR1 SNHLY, CDR2 FYNNEI. The CDR3 coding sequence is TGTGCCAGCAGGGGCGCGGGGGCGGGGTTTGAAGCTTTCTTT. It is translated as CASRGAGAGFEAFF.

The V and J genes are TRBV5-1 and TRBJ1-2, with 12 bases aligning to TRBD1. After removal of 0 bases from V and 5 bases from J, the junction contained 8 bases not matched to a gene. The CDR3 totals 17 residues. The germline V gene has CDR1 SGHRS and CDR2 YFSETQ. CDR3 bases: TGCGCCAGCAGCTTGGACCTCCCGGGACAGGGGGCTTATGGCTACACCTTC. Translating gives CASSLDLPGQGAYGYTF.

The chain employs TRBV5-1 and TRBJ2-5; the match to TRBD2 covers 9 bases. Per germline, CDR1 SGHRS and CDR2 YFSETQ. The junction had 10 bases not matched to a gene; V was cut back by 4 bases and J by 3 bases. The CDR3 has 16 amino acids. CDR3 sequence: CASSRSGAGGEETQYF. CDR3 coding DNA: TGCGCCAGCAGCCGATCAGGAGCGGGAGGAGAAGAGACCCAGTACTTC.

This chain uses TRBV6-6 with TRBJ2-5, with D maybe TRBD1 (6 bases). Germline V gene data show CDR1 as MNHNY and CDR2 as SVGAGI (reference sequence). V lost 7 bases and J lost 4, with 16 bases in between. The CDR3 loop spans 14 amino acids. The CDR3, as DNA: TGTGCCAGCAACGCACAGGGTCCGGGAGAGACCCAGTACTTC. Translating it yields CASNAQGPGETQYF.

The chain has TRBV7-3 and TRBJ2-5, with 12 bases lining up with TRBD1. CDR3 length: 16 residues. The trim removed 3 bases at V and 5 bases at J, leaving 7 bases unmatched. CDR1 is SGHTA and CDR2 is FQGTGA in the germline V gene. The CDR3 here is CASSFTGTGGAETQYF. Written as DNA, the CDR3 is TGTGCCAGCAGCTTCACCGGGACAGGGGGCGCGGAGACCCAGTACTTC.

The rearrangement uses TRBV7-9 and TRBJ2-5; 9 bases match TRBD1. The CDR3 is made up of 14 amino acids. Trimming at V came to 4 bases and at J to 5 bases, leaving 5 bases not matched to a gene. Germline assignment: CDR1 SEHNR and CDR2 FQNEAQ (reference sequence). The CDR3 region is CASSYGQGRETQYF. The DNA of the CDR3 is TGTGCCAGCAGCTACGGACAGGGGAGGGAGACCCAGTACTTC.

CDR3 region: CASSSGSASPYEQYF. As DNA, the CDR3 is TGCGCCAGCAGCTCGGGGTCAGCTTCCCCCTACGAGCAGTACTTC. The chain links TRBV5-1 to TRBJ2-7; TRBD2 is a possible D gene (5 bases). The CDR3 consists of 15 residues. Trimming shortened V by 3 bases and J by 2 bases, and 15 bases separated the two germline ends. CDR1 and CDR2 from the germline V gene are SGHRS and YFSETQ.

This clone has just one count. The chain couples TRBV5-1 to TRBJ2-7; 14 positions match TRBD2. The V gene's germline CDR1 is SGHRS and CDR2 YFSETQ. The J segment lost 4 bases and the V segment lost 5 bases, leaving 11 bases of the junction unmatched. The CDR3 is 17 residues long. The CDR3 DNA reads TGCGCCAGCAGTAAGTCGGGACTAGCGGGAGAGGGTTACGAGCAGTACTTC. Amino acid sequence: CASSKSGLAGEGYEQYF. The entire variable domain, with the rest obtained from reference TRBV5-1 and TRBJ2-7, is as follows: KAGVTQTPRYLIKTRGQQVTLSCSPISGHRSVSWYQQTPGQGLQFLFEYFSETQRNKGNFPGRFSGRQFSNSRSEMNVSTLELGDSALYLCASSKSGLAGEGYEQYFGPGTRLTVT.

V is TRBV19 and J is TRBJ2-3; 8 nucleotides align to TRBD2. This CDR3 is built from 15 residues. CDR1 LNHDA and CDR2 SQIVND come from the germline V gene (reference sequence). V shed 2 bases, J shed 5 bases, and the junction held 6 bases outside the gene matches. CDR3 sequence: CASSILAGGEDTQYF. In nucleotides, the CDR3 is TGTGCCAGTAGTATATTGGCGGGGGGCGAAGATACGCAGTATTTT.

This chain links TRBV19 with TRBJ1-1, with a tentative D call TRBD1 (5 bases). V shed 5 bases and J shed 3 bases, with 16 bases lying between them. CDR1 is LNHDA, CDR2 SQIVND, per germline (reference sequence). This CDR3 has 15 residues. CDR3 region: CASSGSRWGDTEAFF. Written as DNA, the CDR3 is TGTGCCAGTAGTGGAAGCCGGTGGGGGGACACTGAAGCTTTCTTT.

The chain employs TRBV7-3 and TRBJ1-3; the D is unclear. Looked up from germline, CDR1 is SGHTA and CDR2 is FQGTGA. V was cut by 5 bases and J by 0 bases, with 5 bases left in between. This CDR3 contains 13 residues. The CDR3 sequence is CASSPNSGNTIYF. The CDR3 nucleotides are TGTGCCAGCAGCCCAAACTCTGGAAACACCATATATTTT.

V gene TRBV7-8 combines with J gene TRBJ1-1; D unclear. This CDR3 spans 11 amino acids. V gave up 5 bases and J gave up 6 bases, with 7 bases separating them. Germline V CDR1 and CDR2: SGHVS, FQNEAQ. DNA of the CDR3: TGTGCCAGCAGCCCCGGAGCTGAAGCTTTCTTT. Translating it yields CASSPGAEAFF.

The chain combines TRBV9 with TRBJ2-1; 10 nucleotides line up with TRBD2. The V gene's germline CDR1 is SGDLS and CDR2 YYNGEE. V lost 1 base and J lost 5; bases outside the gene matches: 3. The CDR3 is 15 residues long. The CDR3 nucleotides read TGTGCCAGCAGCGTAAGGAGCGGGAGGGACAATGAGCAGTTCTTC. Encoded protein: CASSVRSGRDNEQFF.

This clone turned up a few times. J is TRBJ1-5 and V is TRBV7-2; D gene ambiguous. Germline CDR1 and CDR2: SGHTA and FQGNSA. This CDR3 has 15 amino acids. V lost 0 bases and J 0 bases, leaving 6 bases between the germline ends. This CDR3 reads CASSLARYSNQPQHF. DNA for the CDR3: TGTGCCAGCAGCTTAGCGAGGTATAGCAATCAGCCCCAGCATTTT.

The chain couples TRBV7-2 to TRBJ2-3; 7 nucleotides align to TRBD2. From germline, CDR1 is SGHTA and CDR2 FQGNSA. There are 15 residues in the CDR3. Trimming took 5 bases from V and 2 from J; bases not matched to a gene: 7. The DNA for the CDR3 is TGTGCCAGCAGCCCCCTTGGGGGGGACACAGATACGCAGTATTTT. Translating gives CASSPLGGDTDTQYF.

This rearrangement joins TRBV3-1 (or the pseudogene TRBV3-2) to TRBJ2-2, with a weak D call TRBD2 (7 bases). This CDR3 has 15 residues. The germline V gene has CDR1 LGHDT and CDR2 YNNKEL (reference sequence). Trimming took 2 bases from V and 4 from J, leaving 11 bases between them. The CDR3 DNA reads TGTGCCAGCAGCCAATGGGGGGGCGGCACCGGGGAGCTGTTTTTT. Translation gives CASSQWGGGTGELFF.

This chain links TRBV6-6 with TRBJ2-6; D is ambiguous. V lost 6 bases and J lost 8, with 8 bases in between. Per the germline V gene, CDR1 is MNHNY and CDR2 is SVGAGI (reference sequence). This CDR3 is 12 amino acids long. The CDR3: CASSPMPNVLTF. For the CDR3, the DNA is TGTGCCAGCAGCCCTATGCCCAACGTCCTGACTTTC.

The chain couples TRBV7-2 to TRBJ2-7; D may be TRBD1 (6 bases). CDR1 and CDR2 from the germline V gene are SGHTA and FQGNSA. The CDR3 runs 15 residues. Trimming left V 2 bases short and J 1 base short, with 12 bases between. The chain's CDR3 is CASSLTGIPSYEQYF. The CDR3 DNA reads TGTGCCAGCAGCTTAACAGGGATACCATCCTACGAGCAGTACTTC.

This clone has a handful of counts. CDR3: CATSREKTGAGAPQHF. In nucleotides, the CDR3 is TGTGCCACCAGCAGAGAAAAGACAGGGGCGGGGGCGCCCCAGCATTTT. The V call is TRBV15, the J call TRBJ1-5, with 8 nucleotides matching TRBD1. The CDR3 spans 16 residues. CDR1 is LNHNV and CDR2 is YYDKDF in the germline V gene (reference sequence). With 0 bases clipped from V and 9 bases from J, the junction kept 10 bases outside the gene matches.

This clone was found once. The chain carries TRBV27 and TRBJ2-3; D might be TRBD1 (6 bases). V lost 5 bases, J lost 4 bases, and 16 bases lay in between. CDR1 MNHEY and CDR2 SMNVEV come from the germline V gene (reference sequence). This CDR3 spans 15 amino acids. The DNA of the CDR3 is TGTGCCAGCAGTCCTTGGACAGATTTCGCAGATACGCAGTATTTT. This gives the protein CASSPWTDFADTQYF.

The gene calls are TRBV9 and TRBJ2-2; D unclear. Trimming cost V 0 bases and J 7 bases, with 7 bases left between them. The germline CDR1 and CDR2 sequences are SGDLS and YYNGEE. The CDR3 spans 13 residues. In DNA, the CDR3 is TGTGCCAGCAGCGTAGACTTTTACGGGGAGCTGTTTTTT. Protein: CASSVDFYGELFF. Full variable domain (missing parts from reference TRBV9 and TRBJ2-2): DSGVTQTPKHLITATGQRVTLRCSPRSGDLSVYWYQQSLDQGLQFLIQYYNGEERAKGNILERFSAQQFPDLHSELNLSSLELGDSALYFCASSVDFYGELFFGEGSRLTVL.

The chain links TRBV7-3 to TRBJ1-2; TRBD1 matches at 9 bases. Unmatched junction bases numbered 12, after V lost 5 bases and J lost 14 bases. Germline lookup yields CDR1 SGHTA and CDR2 FQGTGA. The CDR3 runs to 13 residues. DNA of the CDR3: TGTGCCAGCAGCAAATCTGACAGGGGGTTAGTAACCTTC. Translation: CASSKSDRGLVTF.

This clone was counted a few times. The rearrangement joins TRBV28 to TRBJ2-3, with D possibly being TRBD1 (6 bases). The CDR3 contains 17 residues. V lost 5 bases and J lost 4, with 22 bases in between. Germline values: CDR1 MDHEN, CDR2 SYDVKM. CDR3 amino acids: CASSAPLLQGSSDTQYF. The CDR3 DNA sequence: TGTGCCAGCAGTGCACCCCTCCTACAGGGTTCCTCAGATACGCAGTATTTT.

This clone was recorded only once. The chain carries TRBV21-1 and TRBJ1-3; the listed D gene, TRBD1, was not tested against the DNA. TRBV21-1 is termed a pseudogene. The length of the CDR3 is 17 residues. The CDR3: CASSKGSTQGSGNTIYF. For the CDR3, the DNA is TGTGCCAGCAGCAAAGGGAGCACTCAGGGGTCCGGAAACACCATATATTTT.